This paragraph reports one T cell receptor (beta chain). Its antigen is unknown. Repertoires were generated with immunoSEQ multiplex PCR, while TCRdb's copy carries only in-frame clones and drops some. In the table there are around 52,000 clones, over 80% of which are singletons. These data belong to a study of a mutant IDH1 vaccine in newly diagnosed glioma. The sample's time point: week 5, during vaccination. Vaccination used 300 ug of mutant IDH1 20-mer peptide per dose, with topical imiquimod. The V gene end was trimmed by 7 bases and the J gene end by 1 base; junction bases not matched to a gene: 6. This CDR3 is built from 15 residues. Germline lookup yields CDR1 SNHLY and CDR2 FYNNEI.

This receptor was taken from a woman aged 40 to 55 with glioma. This rearrangement joins TRBV2 to TRBJ1-4, with 7 bases that match TRBD1. This specimen was PBMCs, taken from a glioma patient whose treatment included an IDH1 peptide vaccine. This CDR3 reads CASTPDRETNEKLFF. DNA of the CDR3: TGTGCCAGCACCCCAGACAGGGAAACTAATGAAAAACTGTTTTTT.